This T cell receptor beta chain is from a study of cytomegalovirus exposure and HLA in healthy donors. Overall study results and limits: Available immune exposure information was restricted to CMV serostatus only.

PCR employed 60 Vbeta and 13 Jbeta primers. Only in-frame clones appear in the TCRdb table, and some are missing; sequencing was by immunoSEQ multiplex PCR. The sample shows 130,000 or so clones, roughly 9.6% of them seen only once. The sample holds a few counts of this clone. Antigen unknown. This CDR3 comprises 15 residues. Germline values: CDR1 SGHNT, CDR2 YYREEE (reference sequence). Trimming removed 0 bases from V and 5 bases from J, with 14 bases in between. The sequencing sample was made of PBMCs. The TCR sequence derives from a woman between 40 and 50 years old in good health and CMV-seropositive. V gene TRBV5-4 combines with J gene TRBJ1-2, with D maybe TRBD1 (5 bases). The CDR3 here is CASSLGQQYTYGYTF. CDR3 sequence (DNA): TGTGCCAGCAGCTTGGGACAGCAGTATACTTATGGCTACACCTTC.